These T cell receptor beta chains were read from a single sample in a study of long-term antiretroviral therapy in people with HIV. Repertoires were generated with immunoSEQ multiplex PCR, while TCRdb's copy carries only in-frame clones and drops some. The table shows around 25,000 clones, with roughly 85% occurring only once. The sample consisted of unsorted PBMCs, taken 2.3 years after starting antiretroviral therapy. These receptors were taken from a middle-aged man with HIV. CDR3s include the opening cysteine and the closing phenylalanine or tryptophan. The D gene is left open where the match is weak. Some rows have no size entry. The others give once, few or many, or a class for an expanded clone.

V	size	D	J	CDR3	DNA
TRBV5-1	.	TRBD2	TRBJ2-1	CASSLAVGLAGVEQFF	TGCGCCAGCAGCTTGGCCGTGGGACTAGCGGGGGTTGAGCAGTTCTTC
TRBV5-1	.	TRBD1	TRBJ1-1	CASSLRRPSTTGARNTEAFF	TGCGCCAGCAGCTTGAGACGCCCTTCTACGACAGGGGCGAGGAACACTGAAGCTTTCTTT
TRBV21-1	.	.	TRBJ1-2	CASSRDRREGGYTF	TGTGCCAGCAGCAGGGACAGGCGAGAAGGTGGCTACACCTTC
TRBV5-1	.	.	TRBJ1-1	CASSPTQVNTEAFF	TGCGCCAGCAGCCCAACTCAGGTAAACACTGAAGCTTTCTTT
TRBV15	.	TRBD1	TRBJ1-1	CATSRVPGGPEAFF	TGTGCCACCAGCAGGGTCCCAGGGGGACCTGAAGCTTTCTTT
TRBV27	.	.	TRBJ1-5	CASSFRKNQPQHF	TGTGCCAGCAGTTTTAGAAAAAATCAGCCCCAGCATTTT
TRBV7-3	.	TRBD1	TRBJ2-2	CASSWDRGAGELFF	TGTGCCAGCAGCTGGGACAGGGGAGCCGGGGAGCTGTTTTTT
TRBV13	.	TRBD1	TRBJ1-2	CASSSGTGVGYGYTF	TGTGCCAGCAGCTCCGGGACAGGGGTGGGGTATGGCTACACCTTC
TRBV18	.	.	TRBJ2-3	CASSPGPSRITDTQYF	TGTGCCAGCTCACCAGGGCCTTCCAGGATCACAGATACGCAGTATTTT
TRBV5-1	few	TRBD1	TRBJ2-7	CASSPTGASVGQYF	TGCGCCAGCAGCCCTACAGGGGCCTCCGTCGGGCAGTACTTC
TRBV4-2	.	.	TRBJ2-3	CASLGDLSSTDTQYF	TGTGCCAGCCTGGGAGACCTATCTAGCACAGATACGCAGTATTTT
TRBV25-1	.	.	TRBJ1-1	CASSGRDGRLNTEAFF	TGTGCCAGCAGTGGCCGGGACGGACGATTGAACACTGAAGCTTTCTTT
TRBV2	.	TRBD1	TRBJ1-2	CATYRGLKLGYTF	TGTGCCACATACAGGGGGCTGAAGTTGGGCTACACCTTC
TRBV7-5	.	.	TRBJ2-7	CVRSDPTGGYEQYF	TGTGTCAGAAGCGATCCGACAGGGGGCTACGAGCAGTACTTC
TRBV10-3	.	TRBD1	TRBJ1-4	CAYRDSNEKLFF	TGTGCGTACCGGGACAGTAATGAAAAACTGTTTTTT
TRBV9	once	TRBD2	TRBJ2-7	CASSVLAASEQYF	TGTGCCAGCAGCGTGCTAGCGGCCTCCGAGCAGTACTTC
TRBV7-9	.	.	TRBJ1-2	CASSLPRPWSYTF	TGTGCCAGCAGCTTACCCAGGCCATGGAGCTACACCTTC
TRBV7-9	few	.	TRBJ2-2	CASSLPGSRAGELFF	TGTGCCAGCAGCTTACCAGGGAGTAGGGCCGGGGAGCTGTTTTTT
TRBV6-1	.	TRBD1	TRBJ1-2	CASSVDRGGSNYGYTF	TGTGCCAGCAGTGTGGACAGGGGTGGATCTAACTATGGCTACACCTTC
TRBV9	.	.	TRBJ1-1	CASSATGTPGAFF	TGTGCCAGCAGCGCGACCGGGACCCCTGGGGCTTTCTTT
TRBV29-1	.	.	TRBJ2-1	CSVEGTNTYNEQFF	TGCAGCGTTGAGGGGACAAATACCTACAATGAGCAGTTCTTC
TRBV9	few	TRBD1	TRBJ1-2	CASSVGTGAGYTF	TGTGCCAGCAGCGTAGGGACAGGGGCCGGCTACACCTTC
TRBV11-3	.	.	TRBJ2-7	CASSEGGEQYF	TGTGCCAGCAGCGAGGGCGGGGAGCAGTACTTC
TRBV4-1	.	TRBD1	TRBJ2-4	CASSLIWTGGDIQYF	TGCGCCAGCAGCCTAATCTGGACAGGGGGGGACATTCAGTACTTC